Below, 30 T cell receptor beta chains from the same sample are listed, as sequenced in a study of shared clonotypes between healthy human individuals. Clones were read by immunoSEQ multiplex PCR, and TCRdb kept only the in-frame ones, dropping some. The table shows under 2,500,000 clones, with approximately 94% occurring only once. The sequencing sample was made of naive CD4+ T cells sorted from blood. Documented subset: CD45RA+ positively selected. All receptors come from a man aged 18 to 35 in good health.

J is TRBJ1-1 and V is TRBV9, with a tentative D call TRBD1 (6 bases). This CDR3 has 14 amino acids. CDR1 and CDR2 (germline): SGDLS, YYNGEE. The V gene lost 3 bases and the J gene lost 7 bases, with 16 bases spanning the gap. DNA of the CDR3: TGTGCCAGCAGCGCGGGACAAGCAAATCGTGAAGCTTTCTTT. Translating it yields CASSAGQANREAFF.

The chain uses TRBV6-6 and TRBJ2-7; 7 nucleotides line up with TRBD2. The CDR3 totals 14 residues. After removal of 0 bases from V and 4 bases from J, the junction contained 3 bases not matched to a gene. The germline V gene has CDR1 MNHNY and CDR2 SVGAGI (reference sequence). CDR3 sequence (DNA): TGTGCCAGCAGTTACTCGGCTAGCGGATACGAGCAGTACTTC. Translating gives CASSYSASGYEQYF.

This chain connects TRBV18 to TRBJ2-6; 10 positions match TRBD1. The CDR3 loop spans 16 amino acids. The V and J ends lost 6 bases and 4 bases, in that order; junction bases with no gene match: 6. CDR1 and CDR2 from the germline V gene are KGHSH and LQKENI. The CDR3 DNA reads TGTGCCAGCTCCTGGACAGGGGGTTCCGGGGCCAACGTCCTGACTTTC. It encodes CASSWTGGSGANVLTF. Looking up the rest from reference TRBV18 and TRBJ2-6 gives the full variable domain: NAGVMQNPRHLVRRRGQEARLRCSPMKGHSHVYWYRQLPEEGLKFMVYLQKENIIDESGMPKERFSAEFPKEGPSILRIQQVVRGDSAAYFCASSWTGGSGANVLTFGAGSRLTVL.

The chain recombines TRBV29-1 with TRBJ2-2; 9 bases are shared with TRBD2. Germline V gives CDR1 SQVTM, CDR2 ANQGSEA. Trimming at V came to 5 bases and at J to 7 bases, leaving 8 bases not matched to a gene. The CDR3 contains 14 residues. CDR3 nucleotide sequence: TGCAGCGTTCAGGGCGGGGGGGCTGTCGGGGAGCTGTTTTTT. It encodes CSVQGGGAVGELFF.

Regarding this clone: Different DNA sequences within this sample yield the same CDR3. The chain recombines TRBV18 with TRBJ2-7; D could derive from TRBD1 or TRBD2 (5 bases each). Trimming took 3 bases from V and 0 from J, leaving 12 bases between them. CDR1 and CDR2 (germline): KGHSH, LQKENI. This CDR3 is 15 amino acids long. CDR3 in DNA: TGTGCCAGCTCACCGCCGGGACGCCCCTCCTACGAGCAGTACTTC. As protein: CASSPPGRPSYEQYF.

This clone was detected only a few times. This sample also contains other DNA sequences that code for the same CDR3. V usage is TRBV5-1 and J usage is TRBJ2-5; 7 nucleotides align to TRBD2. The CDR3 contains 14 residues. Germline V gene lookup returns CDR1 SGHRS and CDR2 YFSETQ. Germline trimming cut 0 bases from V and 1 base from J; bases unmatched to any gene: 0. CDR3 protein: CASSLGGGQETQYF. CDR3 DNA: TGCGCCAGCAGCTTGGGCGGGGGCCAAGAGACCCAGTACTTC.

The CDR3 DNA is TGTGCCAGCAGCTTAGATGAGGGAATCGGGGAGCTGTTTTTT. Protein sequence: CASSLDEGIGELFF. This chain connects TRBV11-2 to TRBJ2-2, with TRBD2 as a possible D gene (5 bases). Trimming removed 0 bases at V and 7 bases at J, with 9 bases between. The CDR3 contains 14 residues. CDR1 is SGHAT and CDR2 is FQNNGV in the germline V gene. The entire variable domain, with the rest obtained from reference TRBV11-2 and TRBJ2-2, is as follows: EAGVAQSPRYKIIEKRQSVAFWCNPISGHATLYWYQQILGQGPKLLIQFQNNGVVDDSQLPKDRFSAERLKGVDSTLKIQPAKLEDSAVYLCASSLDEGIGELFFGEGSRLTVL.

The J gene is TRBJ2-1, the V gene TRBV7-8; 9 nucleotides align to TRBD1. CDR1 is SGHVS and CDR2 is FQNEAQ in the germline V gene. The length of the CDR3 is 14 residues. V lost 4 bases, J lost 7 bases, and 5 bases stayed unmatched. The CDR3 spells CASSSGTGRNEQFF. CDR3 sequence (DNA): TGTGCCAGCAGCTCCGGGACAGGGAGGAATGAGCAGTTCTTC.

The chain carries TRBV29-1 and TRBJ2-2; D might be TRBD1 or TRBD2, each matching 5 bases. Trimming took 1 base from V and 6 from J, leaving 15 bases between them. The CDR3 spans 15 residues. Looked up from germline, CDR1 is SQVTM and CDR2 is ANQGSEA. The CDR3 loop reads CSVEGRDERSGELFF. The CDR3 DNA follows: TGCAGCGTTGAAGGCCGGGACGAACGGTCCGGGGAGCTGTTTTTT.

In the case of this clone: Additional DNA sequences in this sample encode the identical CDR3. In DNA, the CDR3 is TGTGCCAGCAGTTACTCCTACGAGCAGTACTTC. The encoded protein is CASSYSYEQYF. The J gene is TRBJ2-7, the V gene TRBV2; D remains ambiguous. The V end was cut by 5 bases, the J end by 0 bases, with 2 bases between. This CDR3 is built from 11 residues. CDR1 is SNHLY, CDR2 FYNNEI, per germline.

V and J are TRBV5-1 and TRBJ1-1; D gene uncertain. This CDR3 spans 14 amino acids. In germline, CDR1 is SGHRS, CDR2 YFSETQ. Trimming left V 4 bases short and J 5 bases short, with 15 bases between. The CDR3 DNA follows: TGCGCCAGCAGCCCCCGTACAGACGGGACTGAAGCTTTCTTT. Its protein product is CASSPRTDGTEAFF.

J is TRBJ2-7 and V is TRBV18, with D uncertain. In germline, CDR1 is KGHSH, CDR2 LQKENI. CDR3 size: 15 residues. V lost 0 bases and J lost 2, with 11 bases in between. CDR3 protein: CASSPPAATTYEQYF. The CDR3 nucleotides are TGTGCCAGCTCACCACCGGCAGCCACTACCTACGAGCAGTACTTC.

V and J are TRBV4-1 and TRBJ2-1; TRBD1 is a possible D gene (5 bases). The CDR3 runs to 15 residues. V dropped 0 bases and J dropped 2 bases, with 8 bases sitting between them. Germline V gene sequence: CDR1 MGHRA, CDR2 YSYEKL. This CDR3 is CASSQDGAAYNEQFF. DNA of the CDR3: TGCGCCAGCAGCCAAGATGGGGCAGCCTACAATGAGCAGTTCTTC.

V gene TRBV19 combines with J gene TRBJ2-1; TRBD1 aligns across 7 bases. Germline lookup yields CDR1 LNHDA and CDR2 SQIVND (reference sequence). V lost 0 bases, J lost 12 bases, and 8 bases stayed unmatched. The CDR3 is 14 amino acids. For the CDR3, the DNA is TGTGCCAGTAGTATAGAACTCGACAGGGTCAGGCAGTTCTTC. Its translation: CASSIELDRVRQFF.

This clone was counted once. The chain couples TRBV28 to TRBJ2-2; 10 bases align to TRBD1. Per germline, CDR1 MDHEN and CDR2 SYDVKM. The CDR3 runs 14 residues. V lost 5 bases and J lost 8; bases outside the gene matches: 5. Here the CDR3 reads CASSTGTGEGELFF. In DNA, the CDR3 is TGTGCCAGCAGTACCGGGACAGGGGAAGGGGAGCTGTTTTTT. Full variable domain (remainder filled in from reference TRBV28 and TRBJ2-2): DVKVTQSSRYLVKRTGEKVFLECVQDMDHENMFWYRQDPGLGLRLIYFSYDVKMKEKGDIPEGYSVSREKKERFSLILESASTNQTSMYLCASSTGTGEGELFFGEGSRLTVL.

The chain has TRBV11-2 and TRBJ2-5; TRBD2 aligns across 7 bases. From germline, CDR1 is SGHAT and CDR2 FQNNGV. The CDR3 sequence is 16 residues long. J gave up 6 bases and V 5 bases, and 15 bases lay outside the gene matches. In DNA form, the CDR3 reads TGTGCCAGCAGCCCTAACTCGCCGACTAGCTTCCAGACCCAGTACTTC. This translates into CASSPNSPTSFQTQYF.

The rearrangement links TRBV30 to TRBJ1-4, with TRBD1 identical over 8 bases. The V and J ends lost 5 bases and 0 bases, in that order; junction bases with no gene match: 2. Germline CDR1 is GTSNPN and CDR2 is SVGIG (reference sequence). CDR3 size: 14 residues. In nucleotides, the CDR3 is TGTGCCTGGGGACAGGGTGCAACTAATGAAAAACTGTTTTTT. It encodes CAWGQGATNEKLFF.

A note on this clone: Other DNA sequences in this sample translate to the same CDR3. The CDR3 reads CASSWTGNQPQHF. CDR3 DNA: TGCGCCAGCAGCTGGACAGGAAATCAGCCCCAGCATTTT. The chain links TRBV5-1 to TRBJ1-5; 7 bases agree with TRBD1. The CDR3 covers 13 residues. J was trimmed by 4 bases and V by 3 bases; bases with no gene match: 1. Germline values: CDR1 SGHRS, CDR2 YFSETQ.

This CDR3 reads CASSAGQGGAQETQYF. The CDR3 bases are TGCGCCAGCAGCGCGGGACAGGGTGGGGCTCAAGAGACCCAGTACTTC. The gene calls are TRBV5-1 and TRBJ2-5; TRBD1 agrees at 9 bases. J lost 2 bases, V lost 4 bases, and 9 bases had no gene match. CDR1 is SGHRS, CDR2 YFSETQ, per germline. The CDR3 consists of 16 residues.

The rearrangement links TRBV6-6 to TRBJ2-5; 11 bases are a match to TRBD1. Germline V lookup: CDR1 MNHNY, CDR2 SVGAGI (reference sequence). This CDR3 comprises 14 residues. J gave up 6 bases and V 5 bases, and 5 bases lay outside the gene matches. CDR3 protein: CASSILDRGQTQYF. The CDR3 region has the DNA TGTGCCAGCAGTATCCTGGACAGGGGGCAGACCCAGTACTTC.

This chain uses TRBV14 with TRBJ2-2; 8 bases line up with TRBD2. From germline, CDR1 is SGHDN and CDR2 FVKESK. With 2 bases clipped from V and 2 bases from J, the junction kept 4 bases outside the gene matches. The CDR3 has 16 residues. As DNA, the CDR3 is TGTGCCAGCAGCCAAACGGGAGGGCCCAACACCGGGGAGCTGTTTTTT. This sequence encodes CASSQTGGPNTGELFF.

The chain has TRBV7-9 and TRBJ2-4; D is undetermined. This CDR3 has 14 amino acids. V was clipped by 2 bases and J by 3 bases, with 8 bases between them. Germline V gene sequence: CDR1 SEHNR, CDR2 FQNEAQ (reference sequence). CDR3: CASSLSANKNIQYF. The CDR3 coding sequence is TGTGCCAGCAGCTTATCAGCGAACAAAAACATTCAGTACTTC.

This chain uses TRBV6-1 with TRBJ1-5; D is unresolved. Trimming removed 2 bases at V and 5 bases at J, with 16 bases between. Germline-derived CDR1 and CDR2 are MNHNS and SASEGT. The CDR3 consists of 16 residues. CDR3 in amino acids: CASSELGGFGYQPQHF. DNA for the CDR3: TGTGCCAGCAGTGAATTAGGAGGCTTCGGGTATCAGCCCCAGCATTTT.

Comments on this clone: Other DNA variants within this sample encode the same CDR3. The CDR3 region is CASSLGTGGEETQYF. The CDR3, as DNA: TGCGCCAGCAGCTTGGGGACAGGGGGCGAAGAGACCCAGTACTTC. The chain is built from TRBV5-1 and TRBJ2-5; TRBD1 agrees at 11 bases. Germline V gives CDR1 SGHRS, CDR2 YFSETQ. J was trimmed by 3 bases and V by 0 bases; bases with no gene match: 1. This CDR3 is 15 amino acids long.

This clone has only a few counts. Written as DNA, the CDR3 is TGTGCCAGTAGTACGTCTCGGGAGAGCCAATCACCCCTCCACTTT. Protein: CASSTSRESQSPLHF. V gene TRBV19 combines with J gene TRBJ1-6; D gene ambiguous. Germline CDR1 LNHDA, CDR2 SQIVND (reference sequence). This CDR3 contains 15 residues. V was trimmed by 4 bases and J by 10 bases, leaving 17 bases between them.

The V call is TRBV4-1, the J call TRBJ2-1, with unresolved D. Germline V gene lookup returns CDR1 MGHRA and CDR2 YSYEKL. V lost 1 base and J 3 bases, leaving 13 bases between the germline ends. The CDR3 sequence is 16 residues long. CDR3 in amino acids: CASSQGIELLYNEQFF. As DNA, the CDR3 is TGCGCCAGCAGCCAAGGGATCGAGCTACTCTACAATGAGCAGTTCTTC.

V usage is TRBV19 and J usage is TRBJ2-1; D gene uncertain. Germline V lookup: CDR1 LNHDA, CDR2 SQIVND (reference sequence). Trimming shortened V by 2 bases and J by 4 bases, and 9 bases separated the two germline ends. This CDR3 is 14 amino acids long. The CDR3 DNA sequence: TGTGCCAGTAGTATAATGTCGGCTTACAATGAGCAGTTCTTC. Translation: CASSIMSAYNEQFF.

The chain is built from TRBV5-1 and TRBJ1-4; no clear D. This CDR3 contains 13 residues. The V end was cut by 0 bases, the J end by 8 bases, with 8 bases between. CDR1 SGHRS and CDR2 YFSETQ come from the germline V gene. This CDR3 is CASSLAGDEKLFF. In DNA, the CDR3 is TGCGCCAGCAGCTTGGCCGGTGACGAAAAACTGTTTTTT.

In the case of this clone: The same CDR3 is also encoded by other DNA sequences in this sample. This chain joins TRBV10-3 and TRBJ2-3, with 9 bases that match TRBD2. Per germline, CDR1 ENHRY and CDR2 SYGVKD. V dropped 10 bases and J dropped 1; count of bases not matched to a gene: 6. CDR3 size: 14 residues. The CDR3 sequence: CATTLAGGTDTQYF. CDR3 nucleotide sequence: TGTGCCACCACTTTAGCGGGGGGCACAGATACGCAGTATTTT.

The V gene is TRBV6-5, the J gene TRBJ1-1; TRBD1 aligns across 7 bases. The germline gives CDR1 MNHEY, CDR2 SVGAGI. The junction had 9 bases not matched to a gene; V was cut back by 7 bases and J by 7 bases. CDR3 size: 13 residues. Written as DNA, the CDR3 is TGTGCCAGCATCCCGACAGGGATGCTTGAAGCTTTCTTT. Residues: CASIPTGMLEAFF.